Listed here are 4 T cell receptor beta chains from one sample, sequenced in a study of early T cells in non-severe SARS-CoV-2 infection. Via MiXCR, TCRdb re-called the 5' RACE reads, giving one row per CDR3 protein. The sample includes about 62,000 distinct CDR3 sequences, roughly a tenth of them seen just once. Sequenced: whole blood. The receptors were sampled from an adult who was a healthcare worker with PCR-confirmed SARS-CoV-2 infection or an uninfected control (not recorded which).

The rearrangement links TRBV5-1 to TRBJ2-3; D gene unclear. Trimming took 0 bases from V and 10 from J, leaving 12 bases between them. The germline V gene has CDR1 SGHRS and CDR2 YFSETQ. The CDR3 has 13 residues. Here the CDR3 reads CASSLDVSGAQYF. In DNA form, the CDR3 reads TGCGCCAGCAGCTTGGACGTCTCCGGAGCGCAGTATTTT.

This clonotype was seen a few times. CDR3 sequence: CASRIKAGGETQYF. Written as DNA, the CDR3 is TGTGCCAGCAGGATCAAGGCCGGGGGAGAGACCCAGTACTTC. The chain has TRBV7-8 and TRBJ2-5, with D possibly being TRBD2 (6 bases). Germline V gives CDR1 SGHVS, CDR2 FQNEAQ. This CDR3 spans 14 amino acids. Trimming pared 6 bases from V and 4 bases from J, leaving 15 bases between.

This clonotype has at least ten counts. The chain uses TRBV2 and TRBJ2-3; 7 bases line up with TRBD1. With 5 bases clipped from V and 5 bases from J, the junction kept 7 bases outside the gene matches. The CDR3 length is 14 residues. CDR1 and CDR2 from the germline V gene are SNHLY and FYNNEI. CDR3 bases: TGTGCCAGCAGTAGATTAGACAGGGAAGATACGCAGTATTTT. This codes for CASSRLDREDTQYF.

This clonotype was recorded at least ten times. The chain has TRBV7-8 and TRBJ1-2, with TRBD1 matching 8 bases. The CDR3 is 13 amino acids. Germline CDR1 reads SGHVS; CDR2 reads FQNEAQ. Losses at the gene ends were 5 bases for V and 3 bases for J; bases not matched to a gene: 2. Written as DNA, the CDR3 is TGTGCCAGCAGCACGGACAGGGACTATGGCTACACCTTC. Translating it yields CASSTDRDYGYTF.